The 31 T cell receptor beta chains below come from one sample, sequenced in a study of T cell repertoires in cytomegalovirus infection. These TCRs' antigens remain unknown. TCRdb re-called the reads with MiXCR, one entry per CDR3 protein. The data show about 740,000 distinct CDR3 sequences, 30% to 40% seen once. The sequences come from cultured PBMCs, collected from culture after CMV antigen stimulation. Receptors originate from a human donor in good health (CMV status not recorded). Some clones in this sample may be carry-over from other donors' samples.

This clonotype occurred a few times. V and J are TRBV28 and TRBJ1-6; the D gene is possibly TRBD1 (6 bases). V lost 6 bases, J lost 3 bases, and 9 bases lay in between. The CDR3 totals 14 residues. Germline CDR1 is MDHEN and CDR2 is SYDVKM. The CDR3 DNA reads TGTGCCAGCAGGGTACAGGGCTATAATTCACCCCTCCACTTT. Its protein is CASRVQGYNSPLHF.

The CDR3 sequence is CASSDGPGAVSYRETQYF. DNA for the CDR3: TGTGCCAGCAGTGACGGACCGGGGGCAGTCTCTTACAGGGAGACCCAGTACTTC. The chain links TRBV25-1 to TRBJ2-5, with D perhaps assigned TRBD1 or TRBD2 (6 bases each). Germline lookup yields CDR1 MGHDK and CDR2 SYGVNS. CDR3 length: 18 amino acids. V was pared by 3 bases and J by 5 bases, with 25 bases between.

The chain carries TRBV2 and TRBJ1-2; D gene unclear. The CDR3 sequence is 14 residues long. Germline CDR1 and CDR2: SNHLY and FYNNEI. V dropped 5 bases and J dropped 8 bases, with 18 bases sitting between them. The chain's CDR3 is CASSSFGEEEGYTF. CDR3 bases: TGTGCCAGCAGTAGTTTTGGGGAAGAGGAGGGCTACACCTTC.

V gene TRBV18 combines with J gene TRBJ1-6; 7 nucleotides agree with TRBD1. The CDR3 runs to 16 residues. Trimming took 3 bases from V and 8 from J; bases not matched to a gene: 10. Germline CDR1 reads KGHSH; CDR2 reads LQKENI. Written as DNA, the CDR3 is TGTGCCAGCTCACCGGCGTGGGGGCAGGGGGATTCACCCCTCCACTTT. Protein: CASSPAWGQGDSPLHF.

V and J are TRBV3-1 and TRBJ2-5, with 8 bases matching TRBD1. This CDR3 contains 16 residues. Germline values: CDR1 LGHDT, CDR2 YNNKEL (reference sequence). Trimming at V came to 1 base and at J to 5 bases, leaving 9 bases not matched to a gene. The CDR3 reads CASSQGTGWRTETQYF. CDR3 nucleotide sequence: TGTGCCAGCAGCCAAGGGACAGGGTGGAGGACGGAGACCCAGTACTTC.

This rearrangement joins TRBV28 to TRBJ1-1; 7 bases are shared with TRBD1. This CDR3 region has 11 residues. Losses at the gene ends were 5 bases for V and 11 bases for J; bases not matched to a gene: 5. Germline CDR1 MDHEN, CDR2 SYDVKM. CDR3 residues: CASSLDRSAFF. The CDR3 DNA is TGTGCCAGCAGTCTGGACAGGAGTGCTTTCTTT. Complete variable domain (other parts from reference TRBV28 and TRBJ1-1): DVKVTQSSRYLVKRTGEKVFLECVQDMDHENMFWYRQDPGLGLRLIYFSYDVKMKEKGDIPEGYSVSREKKERFSLILESASTNQTSMYLCASSLDRSAFFGQGTRLTVV.

In its sample, this clonotype was seen many times. The CDR3: CASSFGRNYGYTF. As DNA, the CDR3 is TGTGCCAGCAGCTTTGGACGGAACTATGGCTACACCTTC. The J gene is TRBJ1-2, the V gene TRBV7-6, with D unresolved. With 3 bases removed from V and 2 bases from J, the gap between germline ends came to 7 bases. The CDR3 consists of 13 residues. Looked up from germline, CDR1 is SGHVS and CDR2 is FNYEAQ.

The CDR3 nucleotides read TGTGCCAGCAGCCCGGACAGATCGGATGGCTACACCTTC. Amino acids: CASSPDRSDGYTF. This chain uses TRBV5-4 with TRBJ1-2; D is perhaps TRBD1 (6 bases). This CDR3 has 13 amino acids. V was cut by 4 bases and J by 6 bases, with 13 bases left in between. CDR1 is SGHNT, CDR2 YYREEE, per germline (reference sequence). The variable domain in full, with the rest retrieved from reference TRBV5-4 and TRBJ1-2, is ETGVTQSPTHLIKTRGQQVTLRCSSQSGHNTVSWYQQALGQGPQFIFQYYREEENGRGNFPPRFSGLQFPNYSSELNVNALELDDSALYLCASSPDRSDGYTFGSGTRLTVV.

Ten or more counts support this clonotype. J is TRBJ2-2 and V is TRBV7-2; 7 nucleotides align to TRBD1. In germline, CDR1 is SGHTA, CDR2 FQGNSA. The CDR3 has 14 residues. Trimming at V came to 3 bases and at J to 5 bases, leaving 3 bases not matched to a gene. This CDR3 reads CASSFDRDTGELFF. The CDR3 DNA sequence: TGTGCCAGCAGCTTTGACAGGGATACCGGGGAGCTGTTTTTT.

The chain uses TRBV20-1 and TRBJ2-1; maybe TRBD2 (6 bases). V gave up 7 bases and J gave up 0 bases, with 13 bases separating them. Germline CDR1 reads DFQATT; CDR2 reads SNEGSKA (reference sequence). The CDR3 has 14 amino acids. CDR3 nucleotides: TGCAGTGTTCCGAAGCGGGCCTCCTACAATGAGCAGTTCTTC. The encoded protein is CSVPKRASYNEQFF.

Only a few counts were recorded for this clonotype. V is TRBV6-6 and J is TRBJ1-5, with 9 bases matching TRBD1. Looked up from germline, CDR1 is MNHNY and CDR2 is SVGAGI (reference sequence). This CDR3 has 16 residues. With 2 bases clipped from V and 3 bases from J, the junction kept 5 bases outside the gene matches. The CDR3 bases are TGTGCCAGCAGTTACGCCGGGACAGGGTTCAATCAGCCCCAGCATTTT. It specifies CASSYAGTGFNQPQHF.

V usage is TRBV19 and J usage is TRBJ2-3; the match to TRBD2 covers 9 bases. The germline CDR1 and CDR2 sequences are LNHDA and SQIVND (reference sequence). The CDR3 loop spans 13 amino acids. V lost 6 bases and J lost 8; bases outside the gene matches: 6. This CDR3 is CASRREGRGTQYF. In DNA, the CDR3 is TGTGCCAGTAGGCGGGAGGGCCGAGGTACGCAGTATTTT. The variable domain in full, completed from reference TRBV19 and TRBJ2-3, reads DGGITQSPKYLFRKEGQNVTLSCEQNLNHDAMYWYRQDPGQGLRLIYYSQIVNDFQKGDIAEGYSVSREKKESFPLTVTSAQKNPTAFYLCASRREGRGTQYFGPGTRLTVL.

The chain links TRBV20-1 to TRBJ2-1; 11 bases align to TRBD2. The germline V gene has CDR1 DFQATT and CDR2 SNEGSKA (reference sequence). The CDR3 runs 18 residues. Germline trimming cut 0 bases from V and 4 bases from J; bases unmatched to any gene: 11. CDR3 bases: TGCAGTGCTAGAGATGTACTAGCGGGAGACGCCAATTACAATGAGCAGTTCTTC. This translates into CSARDVLAGDANYNEQFF.

This clonotype came up many times. The rearrangement uses TRBV7-8 and TRBJ2-2; a possible D gene is TRBD2 (5 bases). This CDR3 has 15 amino acids. Germline values: CDR1 SGHVS, CDR2 FQNEAQ. V was pared by 0 bases and J by 7 bases, with 12 bases between. The DNA of the CDR3 is TGTGCCAGCAGCTTAGCCGTAACTAGTGTCGGGGAGCTGTTTTTT. Protein: CASSLAVTSVGELFF.

The chain recombines TRBV11-2 with TRBJ2-1; D might be TRBD2 (6 bases). Trimming removed 5 bases from V and 15 bases from J, with 20 bases in between. Germline loops: CDR1 SGHAT, CDR2 FQNNGV. This CDR3 has 13 amino acids. The CDR3 DNA follows: TGTGCCAGCAGCCCGGCCGGGACTCCTACATGGTTCTTC. Amino acids: CASSPAGTPTWFF.

The chain carries TRBV11-2 and TRBJ2-1; D possibly corresponds to TRBD2 (6 bases). This CDR3 has 16 residues. The V end was cut by 0 bases, the J end by 1 base, with 10 bases between. Germline CDR1 reads SGHAT; CDR2 reads FQNNGV. The CDR3: CASSLDPGGSYNEQFF. CDR3 in DNA: TGTGCCAGCAGCTTAGATCCCGGGGGTTCCTACAATGAGCAGTTCTTC.

The V gene is TRBV7-2, the J gene TRBJ1-2, with D unresolved. CDR1 is SGHTA and CDR2 is FQGNSA in the germline V gene. The CDR3 runs to 15 residues. V lost 2 bases and J lost 4, with 14 bases in between. The CDR3 region has the DNA TGTGCCAGCAGCTTAAGCACACAAGCGGGCTATGGCTACACCTTC. Translating it yields CASSLSTQAGYGYTF.

The chain is built from TRBV11-2 and TRBJ2-1; no reliable D call. The CDR3 runs 15 residues. Trimming shortened V by 7 bases and J by 9 bases, and 22 bases separated the two germline ends. The germline V gene has CDR1 SGHAT and CDR2 FQNNGV. The DNA of the CDR3 is TGTGCCAGCACCAACTGGGCGCAAACCGACGGTGAGCAGTTCTTC. This gives the protein CASTNWAQTDGEQFF.

This rearrangement joins TRBV6-1 to TRBJ1-6; D is perhaps TRBD1 (5 bases). Deletions cut 5 bases from V and 13 bases from J, with 21 bases between. The V gene's germline CDR1 is MNHNS and CDR2 SASEGT. The CDR3 is 15 residues long. The DNA for the CDR3 is TGTGCCAGCAGTTTTCGGTCAGGGCCCATGCAGCCCCTCCACTTT. It yields the protein CASSFRSGPMQPLHF.

About this clonotype itself: The missing conserved phenylalanine or tryptophan at the end of this CDR3 makes a read error likely. The rearrangement links TRBV6-5 to TRBJ1-1; D unclear. In germline, CDR1 is MNHEY, CDR2 SVGAGI. The CDR3 covers 15 residues. The ends were cut back, 6 bases at V and 4 bases at J, with 18 bases in the middle. CDR3: CASSQSVGLSTEAFC. In DNA, the CDR3 is TGTGCCAGCAGCCAATCTGTGGGGTTGAGCACTGAAGCTTTCTGT.

This chain connects TRBV5-1 to TRBJ2-7; maybe TRBD1 (5 bases). CDR1 and CDR2 from the germline V gene are SGHRS and YFSETQ. The CDR3 consists of 18 residues. V was shortened by 2 bases and J by 4 bases, with 25 bases between the two germline ends. The CDR3: CASSFLTPRTQGRYEQYF. CDR3 nucleotide sequence: TGCGCCAGCAGCTTTCTAACCCCCCGGACGCAGGGAAGGTACGAGCAGTACTTC.

The rearrangement uses TRBV4-2 and TRBJ1-2; D is uncertain. The V gene lost 0 bases and the J gene lost 4 bases, with 12 bases spanning the gap. Per the germline V gene, CDR1 is LGHNA and CDR2 is YNFKEQ. The CDR3 loop spans 15 amino acids. The CDR3 coding sequence is TGTGCCAGCAGCCAAGATAAGGCGGCAGTCTATGGCTACACCTTC. This gives the protein CASSQDKAAVYGYTF.

This sequence joins TRBV7-9 and TRBJ2-2; tentatively, D is TRBD1 (6 bases). This CDR3 region has 16 residues. Germline-derived CDR1 and CDR2 are SEHNR and FQNEAQ (reference sequence). Trimming left V 5 bases short and J 1 base short, with 14 bases between. DNA of the CDR3: TGTGCCAGCAGCCGTACACAGGGCCTGAACACCGGGGAGCTGTTTTTT. Protein: CASSRTQGLNTGELFF.

This rearrangement joins TRBV12-3 or TRBV12-4 to TRBJ2-7, with 7 nucleotides matching TRBD1. Trimming took 5 bases from V and 0 from J; bases not matched to a gene: 7. The CDR3 runs to 15 residues. CDR3 sequence reads: CASSHTGVTSYEQYF. In DNA form, the CDR3 reads TGTGCCAGCAGTCATACAGGGGTCACCTCCTACGAGCAGTACTTC.

This clonotype was counted only a few times. The gene calls are TRBV19 and TRBJ1-5; 9 bases align to TRBD1. The length of the CDR3 is 17 residues. CDR1 is LNHDA and CDR2 is SQIVND in the germline V gene (reference sequence). The V segment lost 1 base and the J segment 7 bases; nucleotides outside the gene matches: 11. The CDR3: CASSIVKVYRGLQPQHF. CDR3 sequence (DNA): TGTGCCAGTAGTATAGTCAAGGTCTACAGGGGGCTGCAGCCCCAGCATTTT.

The chain links TRBV10-2 to TRBJ1-5; TRBD1 is a possible D gene (6 bases). Per germline, CDR1 WSHSY and CDR2 SAAADI. Trimming removed 0 bases from V and 0 bases from J, with 12 bases in between. The CDR3 is 17 amino acids. Here the CDR3 reads CASSESGQLYSNQPQHF. The CDR3 DNA is TGCGCCAGCAGTGAGTCGGGACAACTTTATAGCAATCAGCCCCAGCATTTT.

This clonotype was detected only a few times. The rearrangement joins TRBV5-4 to TRBJ2-5; 10 bases map to TRBD1. Trimming at V came to 4 bases and at J to 9 bases, leaving 12 bases not matched to a gene. Germline CDR1 is SGHNT and CDR2 is YYREEE (reference sequence). This CDR3 has 15 residues. The CDR3 is CASSPDRGRRSSQYF. The CDR3, as DNA: TGTGCCAGCAGCCCAGACAGGGGGCGCCGATCTTCCCAGTACTTC.

This clonotype was observed at least ten times. The CDR3 here is CASSPDPYGYTF. CDR3 nucleotide sequence: TGTGCCAGCAGCCCAGACCCCTATGGCTACACCTTC. This chain joins TRBV7-2 and TRBJ1-2; D gene ambiguous. V gave up 5 bases and J gave up 4 bases, with 8 bases separating them. In germline, CDR1 is SGHTA, CDR2 FQGNSA. CDR3 size: 12 residues.

In its sample, this clonotype was seen a few times. This sequence joins TRBV7-9 and TRBJ2-1, with TRBD2 matching over 8 bases. V was clipped by 4 bases and J by 10 bases; unmatched bases: 12. Germline V gene lookup returns CDR1 SEHNR and CDR2 FQNEAQ (reference sequence). The CDR3 runs to 15 residues. CDR3 bases: TGTGCCAGCAGCTCCTTCCGGGAGGGCCTCGGGGAGCAGTTCTTC. The encoded protein is CASSSFREGLGEQFF. Using reference TRBV7-9 and TRBJ2-1 for the parts outside the CDR3, the full variable domain is DTGVSQNPRHKITKRGQNVTFRCDPISEHNRLYWYRQTLGQGPEFLTYFQNEAQLEKSRLLSDRFSAERPKGSFSTLEIQRTEQGDSAMYLCASSSFREGLGEQFFGPGTRLTVL.

The chain recombines TRBV7-9 with TRBJ1-1; D is unresolved. This CDR3 region has 12 residues. V lost 1 base, J lost 11 bases, and 11 bases lay in between. CDR1 and CDR2 (germline): SEHNR, FQNEAQ (reference sequence). The CDR3 spells CASSLVGFRAFF. In nucleotides, the CDR3 is TGTGCCAGCAGCTTAGTAGGATTTAGGGCTTTCTTT.

V is TRBV7-2 and J is TRBJ2-1, with 8 bases fitting TRBD2. Germline V CDR1 and CDR2: SGHTA, FQGNSA. The J segment lost 5 bases and the V segment lost 1 base, leaving 10 bases of the junction unmatched. CDR3 length: 17 residues. The CDR3 reads CASSLDLGGRTNNEQFF. DNA of the CDR3: TGTGCCAGCAGCTTAGACCTCGGCGGGAGGACCAACAATGAGCAGTTCTTC.